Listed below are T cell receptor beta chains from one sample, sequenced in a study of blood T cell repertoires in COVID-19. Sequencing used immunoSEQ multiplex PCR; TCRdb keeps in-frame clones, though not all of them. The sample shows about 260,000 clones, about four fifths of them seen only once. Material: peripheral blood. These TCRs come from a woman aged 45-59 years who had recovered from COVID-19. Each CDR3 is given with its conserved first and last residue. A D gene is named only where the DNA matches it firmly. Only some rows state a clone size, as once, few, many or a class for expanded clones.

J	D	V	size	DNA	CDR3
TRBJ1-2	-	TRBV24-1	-	TGTGCCACCAGTGTGTCCGGGATCCCTAACTATGGCTACACCTTC	CATSVSGIPNYGYTF
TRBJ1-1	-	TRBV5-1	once	TGCGCCAGCAGCTTGGTACCAGACGGGAGGAACACTGAAGCTTTCTTT	CASSLVPDGRNTEAFF
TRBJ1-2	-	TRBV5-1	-	TGCGCCAGCAGCTTGGAACAGCATGGCTACACCTTC	CASSLEQHGYTF
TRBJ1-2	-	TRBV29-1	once	TGCAGCGTTGGCGGGGGGGGGAGCCGCTATGGCTACACCTTC	CSVGGGGSRYGYTF
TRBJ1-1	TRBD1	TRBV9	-	TGTGCCAGCAGCCGGACAGGGATGAACACTGAAGCTTTCTTT	CASSRTGMNTEAFF
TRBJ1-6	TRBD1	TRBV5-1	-	TGCGCCAGCAGCTTGGCGACAGGGCAGAATTCACCCCTCCACTTT	CASSLATGQNSPLHF
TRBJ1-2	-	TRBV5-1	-	TGCGCCAGCAGCTTGTCTAGCTATGGCTACACCTTC	CASSLSSYGYTF
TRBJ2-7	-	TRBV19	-	TGTGCCAGTAGCCTCTCGGCTAGCAACGACTACGAGCAGTACTTC	CASSLSASNDYEQYF
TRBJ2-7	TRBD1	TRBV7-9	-	TGTGCCAGCAGCTTTTCAGGGGGCACCTTAAACTACGAGCAGTACTTC	CASSFSGGTLNYEQYF
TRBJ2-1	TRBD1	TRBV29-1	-	TGCAGCGTTGAACACAGGGGCGACAATGAGCAGTTCTTC	CSVEHRGDNEQFF
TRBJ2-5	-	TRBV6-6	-	TGTGCCAGCACCCCACTGTTGCCCCAAGAGACCCAGTACTTC	CASTPLLPQETQYF
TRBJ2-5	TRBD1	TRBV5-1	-	TGCGCCAGCAGCTTGGCTGGACAGGTACAAGAGACCCAGTACTTC	CASSLAGQVQETQYF
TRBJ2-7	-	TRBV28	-	TGTGCCAGCAGTTTGCGTATTTACGAGCAGTACTTC	CASSLRIYEQYF
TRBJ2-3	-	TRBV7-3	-	TGTGCCAGCAGCCCTACTAGCACAGATACGCAGTATTTT	CASSPTSTDTQYF
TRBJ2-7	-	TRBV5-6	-	TGTGCCAGCAGCTTGGCAGGGAACCGGAACGAGCAGTACTTC	CASSLAGNRNEQYF
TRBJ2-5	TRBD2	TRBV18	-	TGTGCCAGCTCACCTCAGCGGGAGCTGGGTCGAGAGACCCAGTACTTC	CASSPQRELGRETQYF
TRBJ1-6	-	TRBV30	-	TGTGCCTGGAGTGTAATTGGGCCTCCAGCGGATTCACCCCTCCACTTT	CAWSVIGPPADSPLHF
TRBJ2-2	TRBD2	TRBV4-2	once	TGTGCCAGCAGCCAGGACCCAGGACTAGCGAACACCGGGGAGCTGTTTTTT	CASSQDPGLANTGELFF
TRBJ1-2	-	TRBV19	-	TGTGCCAGTAGTCTCCTCCCCTACGGCAAACAAGAGGAGGGCTACACCTTC	CASSLLPYGKQEEGYTF
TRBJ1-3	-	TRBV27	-	TGTGCCAGCAGTTTGCAACGGGGCTCTGGAAACACCATATATTTT	CASSLQRGSGNTIYF
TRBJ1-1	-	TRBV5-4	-	TGTGCCAGCAGTCTACAGGCGGGGGGCACAAGAACTGAAGCTTTCTTT	CASSLQAGGTRTEAFF
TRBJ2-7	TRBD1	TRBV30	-	TGTGCCTGGAGTGTTGGGACAGGGGGGCTCGAGCAGTACTTC	CAWSVGTGGLEQYF
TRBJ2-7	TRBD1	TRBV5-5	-	TGTGCCAGCAGCTTGGGGACAGGAATCTCCTACGAGCAGTACTTC	CASSLGTGISYEQYF
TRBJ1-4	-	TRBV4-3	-	TGCGCCAGCAGCCAAGATTCTTCCCCTCAGAGGGAAAAACTGTTTTTT	CASSQDSSPQREKLFF
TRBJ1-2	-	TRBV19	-	TGTGCCAGTAGTATACGGGACACACGAATCTATGGCTACACCTTC	CASSIRDTRIYGYTF
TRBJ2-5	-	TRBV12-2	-	TGTGCAAGTCGCTGCGGACTAGCGGGAGTCCAAGAGACCCAGTACTTC	CASRCGLAGVQETQYF
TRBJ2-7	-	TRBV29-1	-	TGCAGCGTTGTTCCCAGTTCTTTGGAGCAGTACTTC	CSVVPSSLEQYF
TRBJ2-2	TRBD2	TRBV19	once	TGTGCCAGTAGCCTGGACCAAGGTTTCGCGGGGGGGTCCACCGGGGAGCTGTTTTTT	CASSLDQGFAGGSTGELFF